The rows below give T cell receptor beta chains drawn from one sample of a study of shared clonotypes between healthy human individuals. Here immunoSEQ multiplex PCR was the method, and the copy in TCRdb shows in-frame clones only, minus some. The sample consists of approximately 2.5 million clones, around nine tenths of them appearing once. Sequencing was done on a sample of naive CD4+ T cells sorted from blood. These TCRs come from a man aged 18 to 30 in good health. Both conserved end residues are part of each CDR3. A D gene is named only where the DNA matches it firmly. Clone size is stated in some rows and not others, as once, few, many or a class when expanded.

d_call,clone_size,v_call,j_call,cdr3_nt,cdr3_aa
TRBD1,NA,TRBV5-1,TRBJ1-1,TGCGCCAGCAGCGGAGGGGGCAGGCAGAACACTGAAGCTTTCTTT,CASSGGGRQNTEAFF
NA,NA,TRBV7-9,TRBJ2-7,TGTGCCAGCAGCTTAGTTATCTTGGGCAGGGATTACGAGCAGTACTTC,CASSLVILGRDYEQYF
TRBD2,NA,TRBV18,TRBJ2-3,TGTGCCAGCTCACCAAGAGCGGGAGGTCTTAAAGATACGCAGTATTTT,CASSPRAGGLKDTQYF
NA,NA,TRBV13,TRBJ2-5,TGTGCCAGCGCTCAAGGATTTTTCAGGGGAGAGACCCAGTACTTC,CASAQGFFRGETQYF
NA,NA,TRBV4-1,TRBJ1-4,TGCGCCAGCAGCCAAGGGCCAGCCGCAACTAATGAAAAACTGTTTTTT,CASSQGPAATNEKLFF
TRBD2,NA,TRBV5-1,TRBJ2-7,TGCGCCAGCAGCCTACGGAAGGGGGCTAGCGGGGGCCTCCTAGACTACGAGCAGTACTTC,CASSLRKGASGGLLDYEQYF
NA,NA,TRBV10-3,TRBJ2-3,TGTGCCATCCGAGCAGGCACAGATACGCAGTATTTT,CAIRAGTDTQYF
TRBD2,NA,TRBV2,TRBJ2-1,TGTGCCAGCATCGGTAGCGGGAACAATGAGCAGTTCTTC,CASIGSGNNEQFF
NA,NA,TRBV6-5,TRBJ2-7,TGTGCCAGCACCAATCGCCGGGGGGCGCAATACGAGCAGTACTTC,CASTNRRGAQYEQYF
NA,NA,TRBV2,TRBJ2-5,TGTGCCAGCAGTGATCAGGGGGAGACCCAGTACTTC,CASSDQGETQYF
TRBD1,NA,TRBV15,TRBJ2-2,TGTGCCACCAGCAGCGGACAGGGGGCCGGCGGGGAGCTGTTTTTT,CATSSGQGAGGELFF
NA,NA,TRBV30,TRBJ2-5,TGTGCCTGGAGTGGGGCAGCGGGCGTTCAAGAGACCCAGTACTTC,CAWSGAAGVQETQYF
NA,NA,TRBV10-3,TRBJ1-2,TGTGCCATCAGTGAGGACAAACCCAGGGAGGGCTACACCTTC,CAISEDKPREGYTF
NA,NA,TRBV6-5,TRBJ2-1,TGTGCCAGCAGTTACACCCATGGGGGAGGCTACAATGAGCAGTTCTTC,CASSYTHGGGYNEQFF
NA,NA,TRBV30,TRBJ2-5,TGTGCCTGGAGTTGGGCCGCACCAGAGACCCAGTACTTC,CAWSWAAPETQYF
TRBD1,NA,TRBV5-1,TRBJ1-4,TGCGCCAGCAGCTTGGGCCCGTCCGGGACAGTGTTAGTTGCAACTAATGAAAAACTGTTTTTT,CASSLGPSGTVLVATNEKLFF
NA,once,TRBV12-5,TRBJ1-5,TGTGCTAGTGGTCCACTACACGAGCCCCAGCATTTT,CASGPLHEPQHF
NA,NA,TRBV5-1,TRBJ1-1,TGCGCCAGCAGCTTAGGAATTTCAAGGCCGAGGGCTTTCTTT,CASSLGISRPRAFF
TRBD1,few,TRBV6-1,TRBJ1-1,TGTGCCAGCGACAGGGAGGACACTGAAGCTTTCTTT,CASDREDTEAFF
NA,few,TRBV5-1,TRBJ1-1,TGCGCCAGCAGCTCACAGGGACTCGCTGAAGCTTTCTTT,CASSSQGLAEAFF
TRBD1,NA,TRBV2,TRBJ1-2,TGTGCCAGCAGTGAACAGGGACAGGGGGCGGATGGCTACACCTTC,CASSEQGQGADGYTF
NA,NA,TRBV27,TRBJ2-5,TGTGCCAGCAGTCCTAAGGGGGGACGACAGTACCAAGAGACCCAGTACTTC,CASSPKGGRQYQETQYF
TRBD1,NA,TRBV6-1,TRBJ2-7,TGTGCCAGCAGTGAACAACACAGGGGAGCCTACGAGCAGTACTTC,CASSEQHRGAYEQYF
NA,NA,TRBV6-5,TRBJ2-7,TGTGCCACCGCGCTAGCGCAGGAGCAGTACTTC,CATALAQEQYF
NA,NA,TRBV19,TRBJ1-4,TGTGCCAGTAGTAAACAGGGTGGCGGTGAAAAACTGTTTTTT,CASSKQGGGEKLFF
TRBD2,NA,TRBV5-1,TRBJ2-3,TGCGCCAGCAGCTTCTCAGCGGGAGAGGGAGGAGATACGCAGTATTTT,CASSFSAGEGGDTQYF
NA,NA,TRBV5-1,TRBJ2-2,TGCGCCAGCGGAAACAGTCTCTTCACCGGGGAGCTGTTTTTT,CASGNSLFTGELFF
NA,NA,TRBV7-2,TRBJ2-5,TGTGCCAGCAGCTCCCGCGTTGGGGACCAAGAGACCCAGTACTTC,CASSSRVGDQETQYF